Sequencing of this T cell receptor beta chain was carried out in a study of human T cells and chemical hapten exposure. Across the whole study: TCR yield per sample varied, mainly due to pooled library volumes.

After removal of 6 bases from V and 5 bases from J, the junction contained 12 bases not matched to a gene. The V gene's germline CDR1 is MNHEY and CDR2 SVGEGT. The CDR3 totals 15 residues. Unique molecular identifiers were linked by the library to individual cDNA molecules. In the original analysis: The number of TCRs in each sample had a median of approximately 95,000 and spanned about 23,224 to 690,600. One entry per CDR3 protein, called by TCRdb with MiXCR from the RACE reads. TCRdb's processing, not the authors', yielded these V and J calls. The data contain about 34,000 distinct CDR3 sequences, 5.5% of them seen just once; the ten biggest clones take up around 13%. Study-wide results and limits: No shift was seen in TCRs above 1 in 1000 frequency with DPC sensitization.

Documented time point: healthy volunteer bleed at 6 weeks. It was from unfractionated whole blood that total RNA was extracted. As for this clonotype: The antigen is undetermined.

This TCR was sampled from a human donor in good health. Some clones in this sample may be carry-over from other donors' samples. The chain carries TRBV6-2 or TRBV6-3 and TRBJ1-1; 7 nucleotides agree with TRBD1. Source material: whole blood. The CDR3 protein is CASSTRGLRWTEAFF. The CDR3 DNA follows: TGTGCCAGCAGCACCAGGGGGTTGAGGTGGACTGAAGCTTTCTTT.